Listed here is a single T cell receptor beta chain. RNA amounts of about 0.5 to 1 ug underwent reverse transcription with random hexamers. TCRdb re-analysed the immunoSEQ multiplex PCR reads in MiXCR, keeping a single row per CDR3 protein. Found here are a few hundred thousand distinct CDR3 sequences, almost 85% of them singletons; the top ten hold 0.21%. The V gene lost 4 bases and the J gene lost 0 bases, with 10 bases spanning the gap. This CDR3 has 15 residues. Per germline, CDR1 SGHDN and CDR2 FVKESK. These data belong to a study of CD8 T cells in Susac syndrome. The sequenced sample consisted of CD8+ T cells from PBMCs. The receptor comes from a human donor with multiple sclerosis. V usage is TRBV14 and J usage is TRBJ2-1, with D hard to call. CDR3 DNA sequence: TGTGCCAGCAGCCCTCGGCTGGACTCCTACAATGAGCAGTTCTTC. Protein: CASSPRLDSYNEQFF.